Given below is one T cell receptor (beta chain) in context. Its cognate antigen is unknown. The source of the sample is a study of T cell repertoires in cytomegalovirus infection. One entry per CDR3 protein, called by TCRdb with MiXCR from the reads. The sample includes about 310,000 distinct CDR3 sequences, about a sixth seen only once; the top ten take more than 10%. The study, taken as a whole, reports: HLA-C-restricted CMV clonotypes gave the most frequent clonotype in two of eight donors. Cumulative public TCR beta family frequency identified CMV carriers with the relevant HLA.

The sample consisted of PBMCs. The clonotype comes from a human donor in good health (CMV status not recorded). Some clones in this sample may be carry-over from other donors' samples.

CDR3 region: CATNRGYGLLEQYF. The CDR3, as DNA: TGTGCCACGAACCGGGGTTATGGTCTCCTCGAGCAGTACTTC. V is TRBV6-6 and J is TRBJ2-7; D is possibly TRBD2 (5 bases). The CDR3 contains 14 residues. V lost 10 bases to trimming and J lost 6 bases, with 22 bases between them. The germline CDR1 and CDR2 sequences are MNHNY and SVGAGI (reference sequence).